A selection of T cell receptor beta chains follows, all from one sample in a study of early T cells in non-severe SARS-CoV-2 infection. TCRdb fed the 5' RACE reads into MiXCR, producing one record per CDR3 protein. Of roughly 53,000 distinct CDR3 sequences detected, approximately 12% appear once; the ten largest clones hold about 2.7%. This specimen consisted of whole blood, obtained at baseline. All receptors come from an adult who was a healthcare worker with PCR-confirmed SARS-CoV-2 infection or an uninfected control (not recorded which). Both conserved end residues are part of each CDR3. The order of the fields is V gene, J gene, CDR3 protein.

v_gene: TRBV12-3/TRBV12-4; j_gene: TRBJ2-1; CDR3aa: CASSFGGTGDEQFF
v_gene: TRBV28; j_gene: TRBJ2-4; CDR3aa: CASRPSGRGFSIQYF
v_gene: TRBV11-2; j_gene: TRBJ2-7; CDR3aa: CASSFRSGLVAGEQYF
v_gene: TRBV7-9; j_gene: TRBJ1-5; CDR3aa: CASSSDRGGQHF
v_gene: TRBV12-3/TRBV12-4; j_gene: TRBJ1-2; CDR3aa: CASSPGQGRGGYTF
v_gene: TRBV27; j_gene: TRBJ2-1; CDR3aa: CASSLRRPVNEQFF
v_gene: TRBV12-3/TRBV12-4; j_gene: TRBJ1-2; CDR3aa: CASKGLYGYTF
v_gene: TRBV6-6; j_gene: TRBJ2-7; CDR3aa: CASSYSTSREQYF
v_gene: TRBV5-1; j_gene: TRBJ2-2; CDR3aa: CASSLDVRIGTGELFF
v_gene: TRBV2; j_gene: TRBJ1-1; CDR3aa: CASRGDRLNTEAFF
v_gene: TRBV28; j_gene: TRBJ2-6; CDR3aa: CASSLLAGTVSGANVLTF
v_gene: TRBV19; j_gene: TRBJ2-5; CDR3aa: CASSRDGGQETQYF
v_gene: TRBV29-1; j_gene: TRBJ2-5; CDR3aa: CSVGLGQETQYF
v_gene: TRBV5-1; j_gene: TRBJ1-6; CDR3aa: CASSPGTEPSSYNSPLHF
v_gene: TRBV6-2/TRBV6-3; j_gene: TRBJ1-5; CDR3aa: CASSYGRSYNQPQHF
v_gene: TRBV9; j_gene: TRBJ2-1; CDR3aa: CASSVVGSRDEQFF
v_gene: TRBV11-2; j_gene: TRBJ2-2; CDR3aa: CASRGGPANTGELFF
v_gene: TRBV19; j_gene: TRBJ2-7; CDR3aa: CASSPVAGALNEQYF
v_gene: TRBV18; j_gene: TRBJ1-5; CDR3aa: CASSPQDHSNQPQHF
v_gene: TRBV3-1; j_gene: TRBJ2-1; CDR3aa: CASSQDFGQTYNEQFF
v_gene: TRBV11-2; j_gene: TRBJ2-5; CDR3aa: CASSFWQTETQYF
v_gene: TRBV5-1; j_gene: TRBJ1-4; CDR3aa: CASSLAGRDEKLFF
v_gene: TRBV6-5; j_gene: TRBJ2-3; CDR3aa: CASSYSDLGDTQYF
v_gene: TRBV5-1; j_gene: TRBJ2-7; CDR3aa: CASSLMSGDSYEQYF
v_gene: TRBV6-2/TRBV6-3; j_gene: TRBJ2-1; CDR3aa: CASRRTSAYNEQFF
v_gene: TRBV12-3/TRBV12-4; j_gene: TRBJ2-1; CDR3aa: CASRPRESSYNEQFF
v_gene: TRBV28; j_gene: TRBJ2-3; CDR3aa: CASSLVDTQYF
v_gene: TRBV4-2; j_gene: TRBJ2-7; CDR3aa: CASSQESSGPYEQYF
v_gene: TRBV7-2; j_gene: TRBJ2-7; CDR3aa: CASSTGQGAIDEQYF
v_gene: TRBV18; j_gene: TRBJ1-4; CDR3aa: CASSPKRRDHEKLFF
v_gene: TRBV28; j_gene: TRBJ1-1; CDR3aa: CASSSWEAFF
v_gene: TRBV6-4; j_gene: TRBJ2-2; CDR3aa: CASSQMANTGELFF
v_gene: TRBV4-3; j_gene: TRBJ2-2; CDR3aa: CASSQDLARGLTTTGELFF
v_gene: TRBV10-3; j_gene: TRBJ2-3; CDR3aa: CAISEAGGPDTQYF
v_gene: TRBV20-1; j_gene: TRBJ2-5; CDR3aa: CSASTSSGIKTQYF
v_gene: TRBV12-3/TRBV12-4; j_gene: TRBJ1-5; CDR3aa: CASSLRSNQPQHF
v_gene: TRBV27; j_gene: TRBJ2-7; CDR3aa: CASSFSSGIPYEQYF
v_gene: TRBV24-1; j_gene: TRBJ2-1; CDR3aa: CATSRPAGTHNEQFF
v_gene: TRBV6-2/TRBV6-3; j_gene: TRBJ2-1; CDR3aa: CASSPHSTSGDNEQFF
v_gene: TRBV7-9; j_gene: TRBJ1-1; CDR3aa: CASRQDTLEAFF
v_gene: TRBV19; j_gene: TRBJ2-1; CDR3aa: CASSLVAGAYNEQFF
v_gene: TRBV7-3; j_gene: TRBJ2-1; CDR3aa: CASSLNPPGLAGRGNEQFF
v_gene: TRBV7-9; j_gene: TRBJ2-1; CDR3aa: CASSSTSGINEQFF
v_gene: TRBV7-8; j_gene: TRBJ1-6; CDR3aa: CASSSSGRRRGNSPLHF
v_gene: TRBV11-2; j_gene: TRBJ2-7; CDR3aa: CASSSRRTPSYEQYF
v_gene: TRBV3-1; j_gene: TRBJ2-2; CDR3aa: CASSQQGSGELFF
v_gene: TRBV20-1; j_gene: TRBJ2-3; CDR3aa: CSATGTSGSTSSTPDTQYF
v_gene: TRBV6-2/TRBV6-3; j_gene: TRBJ2-2; CDR3aa: CASSPTSGRARSHTGELFF
v_gene: TRBV7-2; j_gene: TRBJ1-5; CDR3aa: CASSLADPATGNQPQHF
v_gene: TRBV7-9; j_gene: TRBJ2-3; CDR3aa: CASSLSLAGGSTDTQYF
v_gene: TRBV28; j_gene: TRBJ1-2; CDR3aa: CASSSSYGYTF
v_gene: TRBV7-6; j_gene: TRBJ2-1; CDR3aa: CASSLGGRAVNEQFF
v_gene: TRBV11-3; j_gene: TRBJ2-3; CDR3aa: CASSLGQADTQYF